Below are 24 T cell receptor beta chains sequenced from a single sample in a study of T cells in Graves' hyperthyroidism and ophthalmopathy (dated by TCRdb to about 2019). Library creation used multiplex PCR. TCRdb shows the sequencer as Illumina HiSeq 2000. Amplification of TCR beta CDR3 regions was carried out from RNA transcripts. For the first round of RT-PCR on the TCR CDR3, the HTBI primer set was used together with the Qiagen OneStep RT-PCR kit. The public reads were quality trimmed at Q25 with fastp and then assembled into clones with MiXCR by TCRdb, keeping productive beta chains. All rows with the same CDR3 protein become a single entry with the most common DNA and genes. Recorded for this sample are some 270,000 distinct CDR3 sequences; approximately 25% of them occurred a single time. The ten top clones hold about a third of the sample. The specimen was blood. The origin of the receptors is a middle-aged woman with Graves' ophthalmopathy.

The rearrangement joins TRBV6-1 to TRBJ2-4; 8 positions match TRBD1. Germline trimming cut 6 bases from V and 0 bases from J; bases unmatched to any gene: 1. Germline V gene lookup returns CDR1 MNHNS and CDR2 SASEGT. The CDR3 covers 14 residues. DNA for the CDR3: TGTGCCAGCAGACAGGGGGTAGCCAAAAACATTCAGTACTTC. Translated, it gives CASRQGVAKNIQYF.

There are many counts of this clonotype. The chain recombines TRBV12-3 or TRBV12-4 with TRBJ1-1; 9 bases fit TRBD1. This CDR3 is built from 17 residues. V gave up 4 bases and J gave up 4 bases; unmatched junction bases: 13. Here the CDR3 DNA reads TGTGCCAGCAGTTCCCGGACCGGGACAGGGAAGAGCACTGAAGCTTTCTTT. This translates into CASSSRTGTGKSTEAFF.

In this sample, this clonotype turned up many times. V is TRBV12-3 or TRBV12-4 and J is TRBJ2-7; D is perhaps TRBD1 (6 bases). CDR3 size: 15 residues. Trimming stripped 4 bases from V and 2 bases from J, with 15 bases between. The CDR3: CASSSNRDNPYEQYF. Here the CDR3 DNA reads TGTGCCAGCAGTTCTAACCGGGACAACCCCTACGAGCAGTACTTC.

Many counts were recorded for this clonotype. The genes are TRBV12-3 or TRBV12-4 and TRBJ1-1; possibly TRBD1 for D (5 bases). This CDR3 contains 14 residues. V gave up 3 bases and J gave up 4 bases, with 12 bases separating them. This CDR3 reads CASSFTGHGTEAFF. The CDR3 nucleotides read TGTGCCAGCAGTTTCACTGGACATGGCACTGAAGCTTTCTTT.

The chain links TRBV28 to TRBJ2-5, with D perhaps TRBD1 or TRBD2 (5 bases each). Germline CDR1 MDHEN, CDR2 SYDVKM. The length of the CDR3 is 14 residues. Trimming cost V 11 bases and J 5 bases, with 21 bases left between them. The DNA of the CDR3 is TGTGCCGCGACAGAGGGGCCCCCGGGGGAGACCCAGTACTTC. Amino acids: CAATEGPPGETQYF.

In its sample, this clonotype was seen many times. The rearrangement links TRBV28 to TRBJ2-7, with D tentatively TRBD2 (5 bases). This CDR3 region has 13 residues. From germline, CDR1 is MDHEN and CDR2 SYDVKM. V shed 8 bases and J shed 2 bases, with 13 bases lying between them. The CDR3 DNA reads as TGTGCCAGCGGGAGATCCCCAACCTACGAGCAGTACTTC. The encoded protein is CASGRSPTYEQYF. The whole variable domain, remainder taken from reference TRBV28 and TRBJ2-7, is DVKVTQSSRYLVKRTGEKVFLECVQDMDHENMFWYRQDPGLGLRLIYFSYDVKMKEKGDIPEGYSVSREKKERFSLILESASTNQTSMYLCASGRSPTYEQYFGPGTRLTVT.

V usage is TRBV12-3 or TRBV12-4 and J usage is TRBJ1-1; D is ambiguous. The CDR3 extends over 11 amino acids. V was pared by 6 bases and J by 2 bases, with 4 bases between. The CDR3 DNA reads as TGTGCCAGCAGGATAAACACTGAAGCTTTCTTT. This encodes CASRINTEAFF.

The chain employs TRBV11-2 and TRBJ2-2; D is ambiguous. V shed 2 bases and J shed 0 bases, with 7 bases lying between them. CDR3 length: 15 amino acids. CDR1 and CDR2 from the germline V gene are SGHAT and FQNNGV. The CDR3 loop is CASSLRRTNTGELFF. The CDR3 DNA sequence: TGTGCCAGCAGCTTAAGACGTACGAACACCGGGGAGCTGTTTTTT.

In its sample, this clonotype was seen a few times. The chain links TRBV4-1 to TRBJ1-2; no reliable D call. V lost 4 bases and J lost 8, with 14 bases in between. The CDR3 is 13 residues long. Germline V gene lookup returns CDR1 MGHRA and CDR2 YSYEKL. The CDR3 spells CASSRGGEGGYTF. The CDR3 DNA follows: TGCGCCAGCAGCCGAGGCGGGGAAGGCGGCTACACCTTC.

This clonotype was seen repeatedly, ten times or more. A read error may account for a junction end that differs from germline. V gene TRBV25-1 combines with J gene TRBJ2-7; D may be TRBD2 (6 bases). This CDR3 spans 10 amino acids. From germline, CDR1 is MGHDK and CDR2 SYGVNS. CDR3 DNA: TGCCCCCGCGGGAACTACGAGCAGTACTTC. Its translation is CPRGNYEQYF.

CDR3 sequence (DNA): TGCAGTGCCCTACCGACAGCCGAATTTGGCTACACCTTC. It codes for CSALPTAEFGYTF. The chain recombines TRBV20-1 with TRBJ1-2; weak D call: TRBD1 (5 bases). Germline assignment: CDR1 DFQATT and CDR2 SNEGSKA (reference sequence). Trimming cost V 6 bases and J 7 bases, with 18 bases left between them. CDR3 length: 13 residues.

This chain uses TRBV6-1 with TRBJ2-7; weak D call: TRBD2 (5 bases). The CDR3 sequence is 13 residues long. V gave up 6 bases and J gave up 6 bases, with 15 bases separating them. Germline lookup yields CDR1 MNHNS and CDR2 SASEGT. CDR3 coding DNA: TGTGCCAGCAGCCAGTCCCGTGAGGGCGAGCAGTACTTC. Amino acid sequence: CASSQSREGEQYF.

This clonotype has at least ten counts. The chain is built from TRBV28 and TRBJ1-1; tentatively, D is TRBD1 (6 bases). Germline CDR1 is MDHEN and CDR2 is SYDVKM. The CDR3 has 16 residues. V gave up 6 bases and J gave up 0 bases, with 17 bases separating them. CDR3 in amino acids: CASSPEPGHLNTEAFF. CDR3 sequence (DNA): TGTGCCAGCAGCCCAGAACCGGGACACCTGAACACTGAAGCTTTCTTT.

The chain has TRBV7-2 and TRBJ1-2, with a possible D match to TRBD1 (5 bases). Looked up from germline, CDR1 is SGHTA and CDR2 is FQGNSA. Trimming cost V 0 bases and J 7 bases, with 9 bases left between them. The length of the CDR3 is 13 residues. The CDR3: CASSLAGVGGYTF. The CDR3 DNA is TGTGCCAGCAGCTTAGCAGGGGTTGGTGGCTACACCTTC.

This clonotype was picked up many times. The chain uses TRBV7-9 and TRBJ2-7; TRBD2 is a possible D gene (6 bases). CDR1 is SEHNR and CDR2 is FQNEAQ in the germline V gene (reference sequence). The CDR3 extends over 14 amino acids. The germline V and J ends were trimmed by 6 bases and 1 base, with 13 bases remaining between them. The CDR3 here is CASSFPGLSYEQYF. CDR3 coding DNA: TGTGCCAGCAGTTTTCCGGGACTGTCCTACGAGCAGTACTTC.

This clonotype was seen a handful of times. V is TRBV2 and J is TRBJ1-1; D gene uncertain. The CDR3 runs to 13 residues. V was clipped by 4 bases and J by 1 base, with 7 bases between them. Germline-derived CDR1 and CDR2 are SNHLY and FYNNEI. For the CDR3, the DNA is TGTGCCAGCAGTGCAAGAGGGAACACTGAAGCTTTCTTT. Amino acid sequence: CASSARGNTEAFF.

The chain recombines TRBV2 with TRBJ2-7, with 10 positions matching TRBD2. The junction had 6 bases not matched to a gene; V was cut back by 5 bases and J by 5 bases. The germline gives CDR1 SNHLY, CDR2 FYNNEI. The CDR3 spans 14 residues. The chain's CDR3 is CASSPTSGFDEQYF. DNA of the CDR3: TGTGCCAGCAGTCCGACTAGCGGGTTCGACGAGCAGTACTTC.

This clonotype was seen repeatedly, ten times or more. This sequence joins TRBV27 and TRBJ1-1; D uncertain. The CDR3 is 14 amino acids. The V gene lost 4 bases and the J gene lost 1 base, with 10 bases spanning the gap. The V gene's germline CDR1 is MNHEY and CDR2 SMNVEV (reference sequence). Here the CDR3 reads CASSWVQGNTEAFF. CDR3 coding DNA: TGTGCCAGCAGTTGGGTCCAAGGGAACACTGAAGCTTTCTTT.

For the CDR3, the DNA is TGCAGTGCTTCGGACAGGGAGGAGACCCAGTACTTC. Translated, it gives CSASDREETQYF. The rearrangement links TRBV20-1 to TRBJ2-5; 8 nucleotides line up with TRBD1. Trimming cost V 5 bases and J 5 bases; bases outside gene matches: 4. The CDR3 loop spans 12 amino acids. Germline loops: CDR1 DFQATT, CDR2 SNEGSKA (reference sequence).

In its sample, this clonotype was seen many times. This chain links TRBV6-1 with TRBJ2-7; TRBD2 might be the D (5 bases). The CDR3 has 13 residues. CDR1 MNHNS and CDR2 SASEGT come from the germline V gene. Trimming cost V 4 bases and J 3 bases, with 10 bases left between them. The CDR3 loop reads CASSGLTHYEQYF. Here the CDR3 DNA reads TGTGCCAGCAGTGGACTAACTCACTACGAGCAGTACTTC.

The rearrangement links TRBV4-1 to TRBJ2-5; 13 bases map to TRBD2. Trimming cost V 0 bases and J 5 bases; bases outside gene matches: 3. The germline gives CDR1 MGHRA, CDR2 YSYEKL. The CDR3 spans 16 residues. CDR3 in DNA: TGCGCCAGCAGCCAAGATCCACTAGCGGGAGGGGAGACCCAGTACTTC. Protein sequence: CASSQDPLAGGETQYF.

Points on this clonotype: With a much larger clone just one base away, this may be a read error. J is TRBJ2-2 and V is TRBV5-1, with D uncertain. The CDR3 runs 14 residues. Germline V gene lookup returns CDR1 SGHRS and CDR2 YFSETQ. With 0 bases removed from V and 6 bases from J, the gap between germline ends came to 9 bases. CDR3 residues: CASSLARSAGELFF. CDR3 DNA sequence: TGCGCCAGCAGCTTGGCCAGGTCGGCCGGGGAGCTGTTTTTT. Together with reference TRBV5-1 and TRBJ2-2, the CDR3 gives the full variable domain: KAGVTQTPRYLIKTRGQQVTLSCSPISGHRSVSWYQQTPGQGLQFLFEYFSETQRNKGNFPGRFSGRQFSNSRSEMNVSTLELGDSALYLCASSLARSAGELFFGEGSRLTVL.

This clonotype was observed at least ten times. The CDR3 nucleotides are TGTGCCTGGACCCCTAAGGGGTACTATGGCTACACCTTC. Its translation is CAWTPKGYYGYTF. The V call is TRBV30, the J call TRBJ1-2, with D perhaps TRBD1 (5 bases). From germline, CDR1 is GTSNPN and CDR2 SVGIG (reference sequence). The V end was cut by 4 bases, the J end by 3 bases, with 12 bases between. The length of the CDR3 is 13 residues.

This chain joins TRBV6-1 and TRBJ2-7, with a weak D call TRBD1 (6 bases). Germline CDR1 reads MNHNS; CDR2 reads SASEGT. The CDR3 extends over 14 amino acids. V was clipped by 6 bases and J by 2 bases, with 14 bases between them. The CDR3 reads CASSSAGVAYEQYF. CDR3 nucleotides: TGTGCCAGCAGCTCGGCAGGGGTAGCCTACGAGCAGTACTTC.